This TCR beta chain was profiled in a study of blood T cell repertoires in COVID-19. The overall study: Donors in the United States, Italy and Spain gave samples during acute or convalescent COVID-19. T cells, B-cell-depleted T cells, or PBMCs provided the cDNA or gDNA that served as material.

Here immunoSEQ multiplex PCR was the method, and the copy in TCRdb shows in-frame clones only, minus some. Altogether fewer than 75,000 clones are present, around 77% being singletons, with the ten largest covering 3.2%. This receptor was obtained from a man between 60 and 70 years old with acute or convalescent COVID-19. Sequences were obtained from peripheral blood.

The CDR3 sequence is CASSLTSGALGGANVLTF. The DNA for the CDR3 is TGTGCCAGCAGCTTAACTAGCGGGGCCCTGGGGGGGGCCAACGTCCTGACTTTC. V usage is TRBV7-2 and J usage is TRBJ2-6; TRBD2 agrees at 10 bases. V was clipped by 2 bases and J by 4 bases; unmatched bases: 8. This CDR3 is built from 18 residues. Germline V CDR1 and CDR2: SGHTA, FQGNSA.